This T cell receptor (beta chain) was obtained from a study of T cell responses to AZD1222 COVID-19 vaccine. Study-level results: There were vaccine-associated CD4 TCRs across spike, dominant at 160-218 and 743-854. In a largely white British group with more females than males, clonal diversity was possibly underestimated. Nearly half of the spike-specific TCRs reportedly recognize variant regions that carry no mutations.

Trimming at V came to 2 bases and at J to 2 bases, leaving 6 bases not matched to a gene. The CDR3 runs to 15 residues. Germline V lookup: CDR1 MNHEY, CDR2 SVGAGI. Sequenced by immunoSEQ multiplex PCR; TCRdb stores in-frame clones only, minus some. Of 110,000 to 150,000 clones listed, 85% to 95% are singletons. On this clone itself: Its antigen is not identified.

Here the sequenced sample was peripheral blood, taken after recovery from COVID-19. The receptor was derived from an adult who had recovered from COVID-19. The rearrangement links TRBV6-5 to TRBJ2-7; TRBD1 matches at 7 bases. CDR3 coding DNA: TGTGCCAGCAGTTACCGCCGGGACAGCCCCTACGAGCAGTACTTC. This gives the protein CASSYRRDSPYEQYF.